This T cell receptor (beta chain) was profiled in a study of shared clonotypes between healthy human individuals. The CDR3 contains 12 residues. Germline lookup yields CDR1 SGDLS and CDR2 YYNGEE. With 0 bases removed from V and 5 bases from J, the gap between germline ends came to 3 bases. Pooled CD45RO+ cells and CCR7-negative CD45RA+ TemRA cells made up CD8 memory. Libraries were prepared by immunoSEQ multiplex PCR; TCRdb keeps only in-frame clonotypes and omits some of them. The sample shows some 700,000 clones, less than 95% of them seen only once. Worth noting for this clone: Other DNA sequences in this sample translate to the same CDR3.

The sequenced material came from memory CD8+ T cells from PBMCs. The subset is: CD45RO+ cells pooled with CCR7-negative TemRA cells. This chain joins TRBV9 and TRBJ2-1, with D hard to call. This TCR derives from a man aged 18 to 30 in good health. Some clones in this sample may be carry-over from other donors' samples. The CDR3 loop reads CASSVGHNEQFF. CDR3 bases: TGTGCCAGCAGCGTAGGGCACAATGAGCAGTTCTTC.